A single sample is the source of the 13 T cell receptor beta chains below, sequenced in a study of cytomegalovirus exposure and HLA in healthy donors (dated by TCRdb to 2016 to 2017). The library relied on the immunoSEQ multiplex PCR assay. For the multiplex PCR, a mixture combining 60 forward primers for TCR Vbeta segments and 13 reverse primers for TCR Jbeta segments was used. TCRdb obtained this table from immuneACCESS and retained in-frame rearrangements with V and J assigned. These tables miss some clones; where compared with another copy, unresolved V genes account for less than half of the shortfall, and the remainder is unexplained. The sample table lists tens of thousands of clones, approximately 75% of them with a count of one. Of the sample, about 8.2% is held by the ten largest clones. Sample: PBMCs. All receptors derive from a man aged 60 to 75 in good health and CMV-seropositive.

This clone appeared a few times. The chain has TRBV7-8 and TRBJ1-3; D is unclear. CDR1 SGHVS and CDR2 FQNEAQ come from the germline V gene. The CDR3 covers 14 residues. V gave up 1 base and J gave up 3 bases, with 7 bases separating them. The chain's CDR3 is CASSLVAYGNTIYF. DNA for the CDR3: TGTGCCAGCAGCTTAGTCGCCTATGGAAACACCATATATTTT.

This clone was seen only a few times. This sequence joins TRBV11-2 and TRBJ2-1, with D possibly matching TRBD2 (6 bases). CDR1 and CDR2 (germline): SGHAT, FQNNGV. The CDR3 is 13 residues long. V was clipped by 4 bases and J by 7 bases, with 11 bases between them. CDR3 DNA sequence: TGTGCCAGCAGCTCCGGGACTGGAAATGAGCAGTTCTTC. Amino acids: CASSSGTGNEQFF.

The V and J genes are TRBV10-3 and TRBJ2-3; 8 bases fit TRBD2. From germline, CDR1 is ENHRY and CDR2 SYGVKD. There are 14 residues in the CDR3. Germline trimming cut 7 bases from V and 4 bases from J; bases unmatched to any gene: 7. In DNA form, the CDR3 reads TGTGCCATCAAACGGGAGGGAGGTTCAGATACGCAGTATTTT. This sequence encodes CAIKREGGSDTQYF.

J is TRBJ2-3 and V is TRBV5-1; 7 nucleotides line up with TRBD2. CDR1 is SGHRS, CDR2 YFSETQ, per germline. The V and J ends lost 0 bases and 2 bases, in that order; junction bases with no gene match: 12. The CDR3 has 18 amino acids. The CDR3 loop is CASSLEGRLAPPTDTQYF. CDR3 nucleotides: TGCGCCAGCAGCTTGGAAGGGCGACTAGCCCCCCCCACAGATACGCAGTATTTT.

The J gene is TRBJ2-2, the V gene TRBV19; TRBD1 aligns across 8 bases. The CDR3 runs 17 residues. The V gene's germline CDR1 is LNHDA and CDR2 SQIVND (reference sequence). Germline trimming cut 7 bases from V and 1 base from J; bases unmatched to any gene: 11. The DNA for the CDR3 is TGTGCCAGTATACCCACTAGACAGGGGTGGAACACCGGGGAGCTGTTTTTT. Protein: CASIPTRQGWNTGELFF.

V gene TRBV6-5 combines with J gene TRBJ1-5; D might be TRBD1 (5 bases). This CDR3 has 14 amino acids. Deletions cut 0 bases from V and 2 bases from J, with 5 bases between. The germline V gene encodes CDR1 MNHEY and CDR2 SVGAGI. This CDR3 is CASSYSGGNQPQHF. The CDR3 bases are TGTGCCAGCAGTTACTCAGGGGGCAATCAGCCCCAGCATTTT.

This clone was seen once. The chain is built from TRBV27 and TRBJ2-7, with D perhaps matching TRBD2 (6 bases). CDR1 and CDR2 (germline): MNHEY, SMNVEV (reference sequence). Trimming took 6 bases from V and 4 from J, leaving 13 bases between them. The CDR3 runs to 13 residues. The DNA of the CDR3 is TGTGCCAGCAGCCTCTCTAGCGATTACGAGCAGTACTTC. Translated: CASSLSSDYEQYF.

The V and J genes are TRBV10-3 and TRBJ2-7; TRBD2 matches at 13 bases. Germline V gene data show CDR1 as ENHRY and CDR2 as SYGVKD. V was pared by 0 bases and J by 4 bases, with 3 bases of the junction left unmatched. This CDR3 spans 16 amino acids. The chain's CDR3 is CAISESGLAGEYEQYF. The CDR3 DNA sequence: TGTGCCATCAGTGAGTCCGGACTAGCGGGAGAATACGAGCAGTACTTC.

This chain connects TRBV10-2 to TRBJ2-1, with TRBD2 matching over 10 bases. The CDR3 totals 15 residues. V lost 8 bases and J lost 9; bases outside the gene matches: 13. Germline CDR1 reads WSHSY; CDR2 reads SAAADI. The CDR3 DNA follows: TGCGCCAGCGCCCATATCACTAGCGGGGTAGGTGAGCAGTTCTTC. The encoded protein is CASAHITSGVGEQFF.

CDR3 amino acids: CASSYDPTGNYGYTF. The DNA of the CDR3 is TGTGCCAGCAGTTATGATCCGACAGGGAACTATGGCTACACCTTC. The chain carries TRBV6-5 and TRBJ1-2, with 7 bases aligning to TRBD1. The germline CDR1 and CDR2 sequences are MNHEY and SVGAGI. CDR3 length: 15 residues. Trimming cost V 3 bases and J 2 bases; bases outside gene matches: 6.

This clone occurred once. This rearrangement joins TRBV5-1 to TRBJ1-2; TRBD1 matches at 9 bases. With V trimmed by 1 base and J by 8 bases, 6 bases remained unmatched. The V gene's germline CDR1 is SGHRS and CDR2 YFSETQ. CDR3 length: 14 residues. The CDR3 DNA is TGCGCCAGCAGCTTGCAACAGGGGGCGCGAGGCTACACCTTC. Translating it yields CASSLQQGARGYTF.

The J gene is TRBJ2-7, the V gene TRBV6-6, with D possibly being TRBD2 (5 bases). This CDR3 is 13 amino acids long. Looked up from germline, CDR1 is MNHNY and CDR2 is SVGAGI (reference sequence). Trimming cost V 5 bases and J 6 bases, with 14 bases left between them. The DNA for the CDR3 is TGTGCCAGCAGTCACCGGGGTTATCTCGAGCAGTACTTC. Protein sequence: CASSHRGYLEQYF.

The chain links TRBV7-9 to TRBJ1-3, with TRBD1 matching 7 bases. From germline, CDR1 is SEHNR and CDR2 FQNEAQ (reference sequence). Losses at the gene ends were 5 bases for V and 4 bases for J; bases not matched to a gene: 5. The CDR3 is made up of 14 amino acids. The CDR3 nucleotides read TGTGCCAGCAGCCTCCGGGACAGCGGAAACACCATATATTTT. Residues: CASSLRDSGNTIYF.